The TCR beta chain under discussion was sequenced for a study of T cell changes during pregnancy in multiple sclerosis. Sequencing used immunoSEQ multiplex PCR; TCRdb keeps in-frame clones, though not all of them. Among some 74,000 clones listed, roughly 89% were seen once. Unmatched junction bases numbered 7, after V lost 3 bases and J lost 2 bases. CDR1 and CDR2 from the germline V gene are LNHDA and SQIVND (reference sequence). This CDR3 has 15 residues. The sequence came from a female donor in good health, enrolled as a control in a pregnancy study. The J gene is TRBJ2-7, the V gene TRBV19; 7 nucleotides line up with TRBD1. Material: peripheral blood, obtained after pregnancy. CDR3 DNA sequence: TGTGCCAGTAGTATGACCTCCGGGACAGCCTACGAGCAGTACTTC. The encoded protein is CASSMTSGTAYEQYF.